This T cell receptor beta chain derives from a study of CD8+CD57+ T cells in acquired aplastic anemia. Overall study: An average of about 3.4 ug of DNA was obtained from sorted CD4+ and CD8+ cells. Overall study results and limits: A set of twenty-nine CD8+ CDR3 sequences was shared between patients and controls, and these sequences appeared highly expressed in patients.

CD8+CD57+ cell expansion, shown by flow cytometry, had occurred in the patients selected for sequencing. All participating patients were living with severe acquired aplastic anemia. Patients were treatment-naive when blood was sampled. Germline V gene lookup returns CDR1 LNHDA and CDR2 SQIVND (reference sequence). This CDR3 has 13 amino acids. V was trimmed by 4 bases and J by 10 bases, leaving 14 bases between them. Genomic DNA acted as the template from which TCR beta VDJ combination and CDR3 sequence profiling were carried out. TCRdb analysed the reads with MiXCR anew, one entry per CDR3 protein. The sample has under 350,000 distinct CDR3 sequences, approximately 58% seen once. On this clonotype: What it binds is not known.

Sequenced material: sorted CD4+, CD8+, or CD8+CD57+ T cells (not recorded which) from PBMCs. This sequence was found in a human donor with aplastic anemia. The chain employs TRBV19 and TRBJ2-1; the D is unclear. In nucleotides, the CDR3 is TGTGCCAGTAGTACCACGACACTCGCAGAGCAGTTCTTC. Encoded protein: CASSTTTLAEQFF. Looking up the rest from reference TRBV19 and TRBJ2-1 gives the full variable domain: DGGITQSPKYLFRKEGQNVTLSCEQNLNHDAMYWYRQDPGQGLRLIYYSQIVNDFQKGDIAEGYSVSREKKESFPLTVTSAQKNPTAFYLCASSTTTLAEQFFGPGTRLTVL.